There are a few counts of the clone carrying this T cell receptor (beta chain). Antigen specificity is unknown. In every patient, relapse followed autologous stem cell transplantation, while exposure to brentuximab vedotin differed. The CDR3 has 17 amino acids. Germline V lookup: CDR1 SNHLY, CDR2 FYNNEI. V dropped 4 bases and J dropped 3; count of bases not matched to a gene: 11. The table came from immunoSEQ multiplex PCR; TCRdb's copy has only in-frame clones and leaves some out. Counted here are about 35,000 clones, 76% occurring once; the ten biggest clones make up 16%. This specimen belongs to a study of PD-1 blockade in classical Hodgkin lymphoma. Study-wide results and limits: Healthy donors reportedly exceeded newly diagnosed patients in baseline TCR diversity.

This clonotype was obtained from a human donor with classical Hodgkin lymphoma. The sequenced sample was peripheral blood mononuclear cells (PBMCs), obtained before the second cycle of nivolumab. The chain uses TRBV2 and TRBJ2-2; 7 nucleotides match TRBD1. The CDR3 is CASSGDRVGRDTGELFF. DNA for the CDR3: TGTGCCAGCAGTGGCGACAGGGTGGGAAGGGACACCGGGGAGCTGTTTTTT.